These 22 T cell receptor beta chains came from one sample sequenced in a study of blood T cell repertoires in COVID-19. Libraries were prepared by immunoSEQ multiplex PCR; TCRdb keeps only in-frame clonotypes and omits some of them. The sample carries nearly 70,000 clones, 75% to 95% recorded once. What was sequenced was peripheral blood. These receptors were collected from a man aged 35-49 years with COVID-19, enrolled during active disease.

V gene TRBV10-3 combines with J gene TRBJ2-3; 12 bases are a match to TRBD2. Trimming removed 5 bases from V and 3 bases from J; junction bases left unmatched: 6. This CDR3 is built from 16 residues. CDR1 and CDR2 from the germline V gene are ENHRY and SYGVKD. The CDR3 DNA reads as TGTGCCATCAGTTTGTCTAGCGGGGGGGCAACAGATACGCAGTATTTT. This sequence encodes CAISLSSGGATDTQYF.

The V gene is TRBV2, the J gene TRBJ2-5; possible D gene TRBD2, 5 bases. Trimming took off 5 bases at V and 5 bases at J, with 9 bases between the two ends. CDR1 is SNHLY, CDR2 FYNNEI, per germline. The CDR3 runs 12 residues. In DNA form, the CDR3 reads TGTGCCAGCAGTCCGGGGTATGAGACCCAGTACTTC. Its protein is CASSPGYETQYF.

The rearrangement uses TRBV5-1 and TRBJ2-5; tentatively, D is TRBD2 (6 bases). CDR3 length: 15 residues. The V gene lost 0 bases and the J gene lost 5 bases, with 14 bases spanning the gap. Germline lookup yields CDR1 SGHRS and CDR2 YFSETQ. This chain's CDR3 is CASSLEGIRGETQYF. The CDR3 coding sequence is TGCGCCAGCAGCTTGGAGGGAATACGGGGGGAGACCCAGTACTTC.

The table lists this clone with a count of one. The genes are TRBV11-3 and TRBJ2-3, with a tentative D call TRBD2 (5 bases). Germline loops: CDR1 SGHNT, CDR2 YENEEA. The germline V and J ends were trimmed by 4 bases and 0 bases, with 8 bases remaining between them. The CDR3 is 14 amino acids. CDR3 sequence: CASSSGSSTDTQYF. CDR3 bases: TGTGCCAGCAGCTCGGGGTCTAGCACAGATACGCAGTATTTT.

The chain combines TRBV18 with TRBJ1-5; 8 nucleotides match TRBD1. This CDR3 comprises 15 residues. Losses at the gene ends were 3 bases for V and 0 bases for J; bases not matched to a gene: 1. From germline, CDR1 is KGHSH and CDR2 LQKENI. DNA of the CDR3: TGTGCCAGCTCACCGGGACAGGATAGCAATCAGCCCCAGCATTTT. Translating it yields CASSPGQDSNQPQHF.

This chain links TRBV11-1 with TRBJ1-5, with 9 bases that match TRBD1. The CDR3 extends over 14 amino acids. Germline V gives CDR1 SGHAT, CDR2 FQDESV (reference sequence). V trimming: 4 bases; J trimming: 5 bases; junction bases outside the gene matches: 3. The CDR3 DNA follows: TGTGCCAGCAGCTCCACAGGGGGCGATCAGCCCCAGCATTTT. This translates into CASSSTGGDQPQHF.

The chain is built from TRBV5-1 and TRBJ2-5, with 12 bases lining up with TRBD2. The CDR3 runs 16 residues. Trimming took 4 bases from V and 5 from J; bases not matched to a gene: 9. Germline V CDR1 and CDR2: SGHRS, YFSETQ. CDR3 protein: CASSRRTSGVGETQYF. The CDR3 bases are TGCGCCAGCAGCAGAAGGACTAGCGGGGTGGGGGAGACCCAGTACTTC.

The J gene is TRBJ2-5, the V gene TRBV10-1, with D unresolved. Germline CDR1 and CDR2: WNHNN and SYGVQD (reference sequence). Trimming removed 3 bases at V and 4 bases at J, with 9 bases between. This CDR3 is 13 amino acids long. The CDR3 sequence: CASSDGPGETQYF. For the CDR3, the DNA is TGCGCCAGCAGTGACGGCCCAGGAGAGACCCAGTACTTC.

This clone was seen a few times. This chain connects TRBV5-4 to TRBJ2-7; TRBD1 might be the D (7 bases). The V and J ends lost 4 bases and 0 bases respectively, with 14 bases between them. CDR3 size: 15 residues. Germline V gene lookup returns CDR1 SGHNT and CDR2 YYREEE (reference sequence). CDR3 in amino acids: CASSAGGTASYEQYF. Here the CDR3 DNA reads TGTGCCAGCAGCGCTGGCGGGACAGCCTCCTACGAGCAGTACTTC.

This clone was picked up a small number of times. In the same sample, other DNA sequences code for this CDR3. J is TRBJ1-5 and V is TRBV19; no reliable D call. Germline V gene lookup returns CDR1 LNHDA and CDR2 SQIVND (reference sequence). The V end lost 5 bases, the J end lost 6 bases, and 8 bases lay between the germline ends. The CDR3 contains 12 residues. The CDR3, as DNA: TGTGCCAGTAGTGAAAGGAGTCAGCCCCAGCATTTT. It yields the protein CASSERSQPQHF.

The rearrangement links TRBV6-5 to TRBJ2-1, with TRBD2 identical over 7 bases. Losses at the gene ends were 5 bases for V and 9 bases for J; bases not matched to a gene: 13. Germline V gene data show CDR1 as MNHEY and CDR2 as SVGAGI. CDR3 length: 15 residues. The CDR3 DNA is TGTGCCAGCAGTCCGCCCCCAACTAGCGTTGGTGAGCAGTTCTTC. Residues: CASSPPPTSVGEQFF.

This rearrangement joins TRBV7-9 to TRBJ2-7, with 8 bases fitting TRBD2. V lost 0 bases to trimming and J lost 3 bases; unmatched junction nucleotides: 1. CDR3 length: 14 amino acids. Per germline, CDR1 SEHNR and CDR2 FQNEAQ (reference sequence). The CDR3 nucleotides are TGTGCCAGCAGCTTAGCGGGACTAGTCTACGAGCAGTACTTC. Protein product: CASSLAGLVYEQYF.

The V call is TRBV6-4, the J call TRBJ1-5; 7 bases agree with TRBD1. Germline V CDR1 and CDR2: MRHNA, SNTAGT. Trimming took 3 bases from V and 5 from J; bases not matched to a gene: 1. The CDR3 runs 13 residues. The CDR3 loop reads CASSEQGDQPQHF. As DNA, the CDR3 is TGTGCCAGCAGTGAGCAGGGGGATCAGCCCCAGCATTTT.

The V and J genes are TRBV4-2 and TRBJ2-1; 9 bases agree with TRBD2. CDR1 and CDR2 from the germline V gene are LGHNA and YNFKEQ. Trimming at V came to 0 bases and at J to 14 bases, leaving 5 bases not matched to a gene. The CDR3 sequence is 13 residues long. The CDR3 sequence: CASSQDKGLAKFF. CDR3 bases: TGTGCCAGCAGCCAAGATAAGGGACTAGCAAAGTTCTTC.

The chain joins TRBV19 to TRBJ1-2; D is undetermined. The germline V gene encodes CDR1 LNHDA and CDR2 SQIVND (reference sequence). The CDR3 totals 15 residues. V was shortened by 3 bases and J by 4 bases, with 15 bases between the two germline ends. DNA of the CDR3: TGTGCCAGTAGTATCGCCGGGGTCCAGAGCTATGGCTACACCTTC. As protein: CASSIAGVQSYGYTF.

The CDR3 DNA is TGTGCCAGTAGTCCTGTAGCGGGGCGAACAGATACGCAGTATTTT. Translating it yields CASSPVAGRTDTQYF. The V call is TRBV19, the J call TRBJ2-3; 8 bases fit TRBD2. Unmatched junction bases numbered 7, after V lost 5 bases and J lost 3 bases. Germline loops: CDR1 LNHDA, CDR2 SQIVND (reference sequence). The CDR3 sequence is 15 residues long. The full variable domain, rest sourced from reference TRBV19 and TRBJ2-3, is DGGITQSPKYLFRKEGQNVTLSCEQNLNHDAMYWYRQDPGQGLRLIYYSQIVNDFQKGDIAEGYSVSREKKESFPLTVTSAQKNPTAFYLCASSPVAGRTDTQYFGPGTRLTVL.

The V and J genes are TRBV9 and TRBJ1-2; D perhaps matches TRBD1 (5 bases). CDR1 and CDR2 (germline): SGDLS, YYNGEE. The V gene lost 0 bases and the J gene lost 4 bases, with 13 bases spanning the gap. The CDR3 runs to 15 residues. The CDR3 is CASSVVEGPPYGYTF. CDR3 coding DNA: TGTGCCAGCAGCGTAGTGGAGGGGCCGCCCTATGGCTACACCTTC.

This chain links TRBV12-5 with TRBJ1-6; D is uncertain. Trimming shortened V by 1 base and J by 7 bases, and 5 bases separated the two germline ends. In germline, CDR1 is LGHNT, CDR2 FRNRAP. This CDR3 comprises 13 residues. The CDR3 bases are TGTGCTAGTGGTTTGGATCAGAATTCACCCCTCCACTTT. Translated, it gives CASGLDQNSPLHF.

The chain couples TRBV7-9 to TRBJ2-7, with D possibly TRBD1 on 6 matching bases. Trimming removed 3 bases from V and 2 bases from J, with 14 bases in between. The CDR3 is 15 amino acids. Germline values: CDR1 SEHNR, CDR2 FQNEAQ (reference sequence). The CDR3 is CASSFGETGPYEQYF. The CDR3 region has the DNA TGTGCCAGCAGCTTCGGGGAGACAGGACCCTACGAGCAGTACTTC.

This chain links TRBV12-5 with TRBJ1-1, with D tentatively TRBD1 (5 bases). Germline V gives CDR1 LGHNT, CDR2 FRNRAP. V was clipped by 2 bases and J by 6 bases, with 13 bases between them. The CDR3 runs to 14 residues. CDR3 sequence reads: CASGLIWGRPEAFF. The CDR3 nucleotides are TGTGCTAGTGGTTTGATCTGGGGGAGGCCTGAAGCTTTCTTT.

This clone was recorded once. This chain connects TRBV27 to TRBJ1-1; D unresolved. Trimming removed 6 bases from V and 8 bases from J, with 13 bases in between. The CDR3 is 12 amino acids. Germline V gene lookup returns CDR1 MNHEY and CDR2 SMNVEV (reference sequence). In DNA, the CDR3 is TGTGCCAGCAGCTCCCCCGGGAAAGAAGCTTTCTTT. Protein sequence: CASSSPGKEAFF.

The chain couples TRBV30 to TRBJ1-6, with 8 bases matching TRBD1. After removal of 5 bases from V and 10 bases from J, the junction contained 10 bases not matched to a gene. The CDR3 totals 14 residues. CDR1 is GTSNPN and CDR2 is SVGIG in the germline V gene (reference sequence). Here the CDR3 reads CAWVGRQGRSPLHF. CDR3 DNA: TGTGCCTGGGTGGGTCGACAGGGGCGATCACCCCTCCACTTT.